These 20 T cell receptor beta chains came from one sample sequenced in a study of Ad26.COV2.S vaccination and SARS-CoV-2 variants. TCRdb's copy holds only in-frame clones and misses some; the assay was immunoSEQ multiplex PCR. There are 380,000 or so clones in the sample; around nine tenths occur only once, and approximately 5% lies in the top ten. Treatment indicated: roughly 18 received Ad26.COV2.S at low or high dose, single or two shots; about 5 received placebo; per-sample allocation not given. On day 63 after the first injection, vaccine and placebo recipients gave samples. The sequenced sample was peripheral blood, obtained in a trial of Ad26.COV2.S vaccine versus placebo. These receptor sequences come from a person between 18 and 65 years old who received the Ad26.COV2.S COVID-19 vaccine or a placebo.

The V gene is TRBV10-3, the J gene TRBJ2-1; the D is unclear. This CDR3 has 14 residues. With 0 bases removed from V and 4 bases from J, the gap between germline ends came to 7 bases. CDR1 is ENHRY and CDR2 is SYGVKD in the germline V gene. The CDR3 spells CAISESNRYNEQFF. CDR3 in DNA: TGTGCCATCAGTGAGTCCAATAGGTACAATGAGCAGTTCTTC.

V gene TRBV21-1 combines with J gene TRBJ2-2; TRBD2, as called in the table, went unchecked against the DNA. TRBV21-1 is a pseudogene segment. This CDR3 has 17 amino acids. CDR3: CASSNRGGTSNTGELFF. The CDR3 DNA reads as TGTGCCAGCAGCAACCGGGGGGGGACGTCGAACACCGGGGAGCTGTTTTTT.

This clone appeared a single time. The rearrangement uses TRBV19 and TRBJ1-2, with D maybe TRBD1 (5 bases). Per the germline V gene, CDR1 is LNHDA and CDR2 is SQIVND (reference sequence). The CDR3 has 13 amino acids. Deletions cut 10 bases from V and 0 bases from J, with 12 bases between. In nucleotides, the CDR3 is TGTGCCACCAGGGATATCGCTAACTATGGCTACACCTTC. This encodes CATRDIANYGYTF.

The V gene is TRBV9, the J gene TRBJ2-2, with D perhaps being TRBD1 or TRBD2 (5 bases each). CDR1 SGDLS and CDR2 YYNGEE come from the germline V gene. V was shortened by 4 bases and J by 4 bases, with 11 bases between the two germline ends. This CDR3 has 14 amino acids. CDR3 loop: CASSPPGATGELFF. CDR3 coding DNA: TGTGCCAGCAGCCCTCCCGGGGCCACCGGGGAGCTGTTTTTT.

The rearrangement joins TRBV28 to TRBJ2-7; either TRBD1 or TRBD2 may supply D (5 bases each). Germline CDR1 is MDHEN and CDR2 is SYDVKM. Deletions cut 10 bases from V and 6 bases from J, with 19 bases between. The CDR3 has 13 amino acids. The CDR3 loop reads CATLPGPRGEQYF. CDR3 bases: TGTGCCACACTACCGGGACCCCGAGGCGAGCAGTACTTC.

The rearrangement links TRBV2 to TRBJ2-5; possibly TRBD1 for D (5 bases). Germline assignment: CDR1 SNHLY and CDR2 FYNNEI. The CDR3 length is 16 residues. Trimming stripped 6 bases from V and 0 bases from J, with 17 bases between. In nucleotides, the CDR3 is TGTGCCAGCAGAGCGACCAGACAGACGTACCAAGAGACCCAGTACTTC. It codes for CASRATRQTYQETQYF.

The chain employs TRBV20-1 and TRBJ2-5; D remains ambiguous. This CDR3 comprises 12 residues. V lost 3 bases, J lost 5 bases, and 10 bases lay in between. The germline V gene encodes CDR1 DFQATT and CDR2 SNEGSKA (reference sequence). The CDR3 DNA reads as TGCAGTGCTAGTAGGCGAGTGGAGACCCAGTACTTC. Amino acids: CSASRRVETQYF.

The chain joins TRBV5-1 to TRBJ2-2; no definite D call. There are 14 residues in the CDR3. Germline-derived CDR1 and CDR2 are SGHRS and YFSETQ. Deletions cut 1 base from V and 2 bases from J, with 6 bases between. CDR3 bases: TGCGCCAGCAGCTTGAATGCTAACACCGGGGAGCTGTTTTTT. It translates to CASSLNANTGELFF.

DNA of the CDR3: TGTGCCAGCAGTTATGGGACAGGGGGTATCTACGAGCAGTACTTC. Residues: CASSYGTGGIYEQYF. The genes are TRBV27 and TRBJ2-7, with 11 positions matching TRBD1. V shed 4 bases and J 3 bases; nucleotides not matched to a gene: 5. The CDR3 extends over 15 amino acids. CDR1 MNHEY and CDR2 SMNVEV come from the germline V gene (reference sequence).

The V gene is TRBV7-3, the J gene TRBJ1-2; D is possibly TRBD1 (6 bases). V lost 2 bases and J 6 bases, leaving 10 bases between the germline ends. Germline lookup yields CDR1 SGHTA and CDR2 FQGTGA. The CDR3 sequence is 13 residues long. The CDR3 DNA sequence: TGTGCCAGCAGCTTATCGCCAGGGGATGGCTACACCTTC. Protein sequence: CASSLSPGDGYTF.

This clone was recorded at least ten times. This chain connects TRBV20-1 to TRBJ1-2; TRBD1 is a possible D gene (6 bases). This CDR3 spans 11 amino acids. Germline assignment: CDR1 DFQATT and CDR2 SNEGSKA (reference sequence). V dropped 5 bases and J dropped 8 bases, with 12 bases sitting between them. The DNA for the CDR3 is TGCAGTGCTTTCCAGGGGTACGGCTACACCTTC. It encodes CSAFQGYGYTF.

The chain recombines TRBV7-8 with TRBJ2-1; TRBD2 is a possible D gene (6 bases). Trimming cost V 3 bases and J 0 bases, with 21 bases left between them. Germline V lookup: CDR1 SGHVS, CDR2 FQNEAQ. This CDR3 is 19 amino acids long. The CDR3: CASSLFYVTSKSSYNEQFF. The CDR3 DNA sequence: TGTGCCAGCAGCTTGTTTTATGTTACTAGCAAGAGCTCCTACAATGAGCAGTTCTTC.

This chain joins TRBV9 and TRBJ1-2; D uncertain. This CDR3 has 12 residues. V was trimmed by 3 bases and J by 5 bases, leaving 8 bases between them. Looked up from germline, CDR1 is SGDLS and CDR2 is YYNGEE. The CDR3: CASSEGRYGYTF. In DNA form, the CDR3 reads TGTGCCAGCAGCGAGGGCCGTTATGGCTACACCTTC.

V is TRBV7-9 and J is TRBJ1-1; tentative D call: TRBD1 (5 bases). CDR1 and CDR2 from the germline V gene are SEHNR and FQNEAQ (reference sequence). The V end was cut by 5 bases, the J end by 1 base, with 11 bases between. The CDR3 spans 14 residues. This chain's CDR3 is CASSPPTANTEAFF. The CDR3 region has the DNA TGTGCCAGCAGCCCGCCGACAGCGAACACTGAAGCTTTCTTT.

This chain links TRBV25-1 with TRBJ1-1; TRBD1 is a possible D gene (5 bases). Trimming shortened V by 7 bases and J by 5 bases, and 20 bases separated the two germline ends. The CDR3 spans 15 residues. The germline CDR1 and CDR2 sequences are MGHDK and SYGVNS. CDR3 nucleotide sequence: TGTGCCAGCATGACCCTTTTTGGGGGTGGGACTGAAGCTTTCTTT. It codes for CASMTLFGGGTEAFF. The whole variable domain, remainder taken from reference TRBV25-1 and TRBJ1-1, is EADIYQTPRYLVIGTGKKITLECSQTMGHDKMYWYQQDPGMELHLIHYSYGVNSTEKGDLSSESTVSRIRTEHFPLTLESARPSHTSQYLCASMTLFGGGTEAFFGQGTRLTVV.

This clone is a singleton in its sample. The chain combines TRBV27 with TRBJ1-6; D not certain. CDR1 and CDR2 from the germline V gene are MNHEY and SMNVEV (reference sequence). With 7 bases removed from V and 0 bases from J, the gap between germline ends came to 4 bases. CDR3 size: 13 residues. The CDR3 here is CASTHSYNSPLHF. CDR3 coding DNA: TGTGCCAGCACCCACTCCTATAATTCACCCCTCCACTTT.

J is TRBJ2-7 and V is TRBV19; the match to TRBD2 covers 10 bases. The length of the CDR3 is 16 residues. Trimming took 6 bases from V and 2 from J; bases not matched to a gene: 10. Germline-derived CDR1 and CDR2 are LNHDA and SQIVND (reference sequence). CDR3 sequence reads: CASRPSGGTSTYEQYF. DNA for the CDR3: TGTGCCAGTAGGCCTAGCGGGGGAACCTCCACCTACGAGCAGTACTTC.

The chain employs TRBV2 and TRBJ2-4; D not resolved. The V and J ends lost 0 bases and 1 base respectively, with 13 bases between them. The CDR3 contains 17 residues. The germline gives CDR1 SNHLY, CDR2 FYNNEI. The DNA of the CDR3 is TGTGCCAGCAGTGAAGCGCTTTTGCTTGGCGCCAAAAACATTCAGTACTTC. The encoded protein is CASSEALLLGAKNIQYF. Together with reference TRBV2 and TRBJ2-4, the CDR3 gives the full variable domain: EPEVTQTPSHQVTQMGQEVILRCVPISNHLYFYWYRQILGQKVEFLVSFYNNEISEKSEIFDDQFSVERPDGSNFTLKIRSTKLEDSAMYFCASSEALLLGAKNIQYFGAGTRLSVL.

The chain has TRBV28 and TRBJ2-3, with a weak D call TRBD2 (6 bases). The CDR3 consists of 14 residues. V was trimmed by 2 bases and J by 0 bases, leaving 6 bases between them. CDR1 MDHEN and CDR2 SYDVKM come from the germline V gene. The CDR3 nucleotides are TGTGCCAGCAGTTTAGGGGGGAGCACAGATACGCAGTATTTT. Protein: CASSLGGSTDTQYF.

CDR3 residues: CATSQGFNTEAFF. The CDR3 nucleotides are TGTGCCACCAGTCAGGGGTTTAACACTGAAGCTTTCTTT. The chain joins TRBV24-1 to TRBJ1-1; D possibly corresponds to TRBD1 (6 bases). CDR1 KGHDR and CDR2 SFDVKD come from the germline V gene. The CDR3 runs to 13 residues. The ends were cut back, 6 bases at V and 2 bases at J, with 9 bases in the middle.